This TCR beta chain was profiled in a study of early T cells in non-severe SARS-CoV-2 infection (TCRdb year 2021). With respect to the entire study: Because TCR sequencing was done on bulk RNA from unsorted whole blood, the alpha and beta chains could not be paired. What the work shows at the level of the full study, not this receptor alone: Matching against VDJdb was skewed toward anti-spike CD8 responses, likely underestimated virus-specific expansions, and missed private and CD4 specificities.

Trimming at the junction amounts to 0 bases on V and 3 bases on J, and the germline ends lie 15 bases apart. The CDR3 holds 16 amino acids from the cysteine to the phenylalanine. Kept here is only the CDR3 DNA, which spans 48 bases and is read in frame from base 1. Library preparation was by 5' RACE. The sample was run on a NextSeq 500. Unique molecular identifiers were attached to individual cDNA molecules in the TCR library protocol so that sequencing error and PCR bias could be corrected. Sequencing covered both TCR alpha and beta chains, and within each sample the abundances of alpha and beta sequences were tightly co-correlated. The original methods were these. Decombinator V4 was used to annotate TCR sequences for V gene, J gene and CDR3. TCRs were defined as expanded if a significant change between any two time points was detected under a Poisson model with p below 0.0001. Abundances of TCRs were expressed as counts per million after normalisation to the total number of TCRs sequenced in each sample. MAIT TCRs were defined by TRAV1-2 paired with TRAJ12, TRAJ20 or TRAJ33, and iNKT TCRs by TRAV10 paired with TRAJ18. VDJdb, accessed 1 November 2021, was searched for CMV, EBV and SARS-CoV-2 annotated TCRs, with TCRs annotated for multiple antigens excluded. Through fastp at Q25 and MiXCR, TCRdb rebuilt clones from the public reads, retaining in-frame beta chains. Each CDR3 protein appears once, grouped with its most common genes and DNA. The V and J calls were determined by TCRdb, not by the authors. Across this sample there are over 50,000 distinct CDR3 sequences, with roughly 8.2% seen only once. Around 4.5% of the sample comes from the top ten.

This clonotype was detected a few times. The specificity of this receptor is unknown. No per-base quality is available; no much larger clone lies one base away. The study was a case-control design nested within a healthcare worker cohort in London, UK, with weekly nasopharyngeal swab PCR tests and blood sampling. Between 23 and 31 March 2020, the week of the UK lockdown, healthcare workers were enrolled and then followed up weekly for as long as 16 weeks. This sequence uses TRBV12-3 or TRBV12-4 and TRBJ2-7; the D region possibly corresponds to TRBD1 (6 bases align). Sequences were obtained from whole blood. This receptor was obtained from an adult who was a healthcare worker with PCR-confirmed SARS-CoV-2 infection or an uninfected control (not recorded which). The CDR3 here reads CASSLAPGQLDYEQYF. DNA sequence: TGTGCCAGCAGTTTAGCGCCCGGACAGCTCGACTACGAGCAGTACTTC.